This T cell receptor (beta chain) was sequenced during a study of chemoradiotherapy in HPV16-positive cancers. Method: immunoSEQ multiplex PCR; TCRdb's copy keeps in-frame clones and lacks some. The sample holds about 180 clones, roughly 87% seen once. Findings of the study overall: For HPV16-positive patients, expanding HPV-responsive T cells associated with longer recurrence-free survival. During treatment, candidate HPV-specific clones and E7-related motifs expanded in tumor.

In its sample, this clone was seen once. Its target is unknown. Over chemoradiotherapy, repertoires were sampled more than once. This receptor was obtained from a human donor with HPV-associated anogenital cancer. This material consisted of tumor tissue, taken from a patient who underwent chemoradiotherapy.

The DNA of the CDR3 is TGTGCCAGCAGCCCCGGACGTGGGAATCAGCCCCAGCATTTT. It is translated as CASSPGRGNQPQHF. J is TRBJ1-5 and V is TRBV4-2; D remains ambiguous. Trimming left V 4 bases short and J 4 bases short, with 11 bases between. The CDR3 spans 14 residues. Germline V gene data show CDR1 as LGHNA and CDR2 as YNFKEQ.